A single sample gave rise to the 25 T cell receptor beta chains below, sequenced in a study of CXCR3-negative and CXCR3-positive naive CD8 T cells. Overall study findings and caveats: Greater hydrophobicity was found in TRB CDR3s of CXCR3-positive naive cells than of CXCR3-negative naive cells.

TRB cDNA libraries were made by UMI-labeled 5' RACE. TCRdb reprocessed the 5' RACE reads, keeping one entry per CDR3 protein, no DNA. Seen in this sample are roughly 100,000 distinct CDR3 sequences; the ten most common clones hold approximately 0.37%. Antigen specificity for these receptors is unknown. Material: naive CXCR3+ CD8+ T cells from blood. Regarding subset: CD45RO-CCR7+CD27+CD95- naive CD8+ T cells expressing CXCR3 (TNR3+). Every receptor here comes from a human donor in good health. Some clones in this sample may be carry-over from other donors' samples.

The chain uses TRBV14 and TRBJ1-2; checking the TCRdb D call of TRBD1 is not possible without DNA. Germline CDR1 is SGHDN and CDR2 is FVKESK. This CDR3 comprises 14 residues. This chain's CDR3 is CASSQEGGNYGYTF.

The chain is built from TRBV4-1 and TRBJ2-3; the TCRdb D gene call, TRBD2, has no DNA to confirm it. From germline, CDR1 is MGHRA and CDR2 YSYEKL. The CDR3 runs 15 residues. The chain's CDR3 is CASSQETSLADTQYF.

This CDR3 is CSVEDTGDEQFF. V usage is TRBV29-1 and J usage is TRBJ2-1; TCRdb picks TRBD1, but there is no DNA to check that call. The germline V gene encodes CDR1 SQVTM and CDR2 ANQGSEA. The CDR3 is made up of 12 amino acids.

The chain uses TRBV20-1 and TRBJ2-3; TCRdb selects TRBD2, and the lack of DNA leaves this call unchecked. Germline V gives CDR1 DFQATT, CDR2 SNEGSKA (reference sequence). The CDR3 totals 17 residues. The CDR3 region is CSARDLGLAGEGDTQYF.

The chain's CDR3 is CASSVGLDQPQHF. The chain links TRBV9 to TRBJ1-5. CDR3 size: 13 residues. CDR1 SGDLS and CDR2 YYNGEE come from the germline V gene.

This chain links TRBV7-3 with TRBJ1-1; TCRdb indicates TRBD1, and absent DNA this call remains unverified. Germline values: CDR1 SGHTA, CDR2 FQGTGA. The CDR3 is 16 residues long. CDR3 protein: CASSNNPGPSGSEAFF.

This sequence joins TRBV19 and TRBJ2-2. The CDR3 runs to 12 residues. Germline V gene data show CDR1 as LNHDA and CDR2 as SQIVND (reference sequence). CDR3 amino acids: CASSIFPGELFF.

This chain uses TRBV1 with TRBJ2-4; the TCRdb call, TRBD2, lacks DNA for checking. TRBV1 is termed a pseudogene. This CDR3 has 20 residues. CDR3 in amino acids: CTSSQEAGGLKDLAKNIQYF.

The genes are TRBV7-9 and TRBJ1-2. Germline assignment: CDR1 SEHNR and CDR2 FQNEAQ (reference sequence). The CDR3 runs 15 residues. This CDR3 reads CASSSARFTDYGYTF.

The rearrangement links TRBV6-2 or TRBV6-3 to TRBJ2-7. The V gene's germline CDR1 is MNHEY and CDR2 SVGEGT. CDR3 size: 13 residues. CDR3 loop: CASNGGTTYEQYF.

The chain has TRBV6-2 or TRBV6-3 and TRBJ1-5; checking the TCRdb D call of TRBD1 is not possible without DNA. The CDR3 is made up of 14 amino acids. CDR1 is MNHEY and CDR2 is SVGEGT in the germline V gene. The CDR3 reads CASSPGVIGQPQHF.

The J gene is TRBJ2-2, the V gene TRBV14; the TRBD2 assignment by TCRdb is unverifiable without DNA. The CDR3 spans 17 residues. Germline V gene data show CDR1 as SGHDN and CDR2 as FVKESK. CDR3 in amino acids: CASSRLLAGGPTGELFF.

V usage is TRBV5-1 and J usage is TRBJ2-2. Germline V gene sequence: CDR1 SGHRS, CDR2 YFSETQ. The CDR3 consists of 13 residues. CDR3 in amino acids: CASSLGPDGELFF.

The V gene is TRBV27, the J gene TRBJ2-4. The CDR3 runs to 16 residues. Germline V lookup: CDR1 MNHEY, CDR2 SMNVEV (reference sequence). CDR3 protein: CASSLEPGVAKNIQYF.

The rearrangement uses TRBV29-1 and TRBJ1-2; TCRdb proposes TRBD1, but this gene call is untestable without DNA. Germline CDR1 and CDR2: SQVTM and ANQGSEA. The CDR3 consists of 15 residues. The CDR3 region is CSVEGTEITNYGYTF.

The CDR3 sequence: CSARDPSGYEQYF. The rearrangement links TRBV20-1 to TRBJ2-7. Germline values: CDR1 DFQATT, CDR2 SNEGSKA (reference sequence). The CDR3 totals 13 residues.

The rearrangement links TRBV2 to TRBJ2-7; as DNA is missing, the TRBD1 call by TCRdb cannot be tested. This CDR3 spans 15 amino acids. Germline V CDR1 and CDR2: SNHLY, FYNNEI. This CDR3 reads CASSRDRGYSYEQYF.

This chain connects TRBV6-5 to TRBJ2-7; the TRBD1 assignment by TCRdb is unverifiable without DNA. The CDR3 loop spans 12 amino acids. CDR1 MNHEY and CDR2 SVGAGI come from the germline V gene. CDR3 residues: CASSYPGGEQYF.

The CDR3 region is CAWSVPGVSYNEQFF. The genes are TRBV30 and TRBJ2-1. Germline assignment: CDR1 GTSNPN and CDR2 SVGIG (reference sequence). The CDR3 is 15 residues long.

The CDR3 here is CASDPTGSGNTIYF. This chain links TRBV12-5 with TRBJ1-3; TCRdb reports TRBD1, a call that lacks DNA to check it against. CDR1 and CDR2 from the germline V gene are LGHNT and FRNRAP. This CDR3 spans 14 amino acids.

The rearrangement joins TRBV7-2 to TRBJ2-5. The CDR3 length is 13 residues. Germline CDR1 is SGHTA and CDR2 is FQGNSA. The CDR3 protein is CASSFPNEETQYF.

The chain is built from TRBV4-2 and TRBJ2-1; without DNA, the TCRdb call of TRBD2 cannot be checked. This CDR3 comprises 17 residues. Looked up from germline, CDR1 is LGHNA and CDR2 is YNFKEQ. The CDR3 is CASSQEEGLAGINEQFF.

The chain employs TRBV7-9 and TRBJ2-7; TCRdb reports TRBD1, a call that lacks DNA to check it against. Germline assignment: CDR1 SEHNR and CDR2 FQNEAQ (reference sequence). CDR3 length: 14 amino acids. The CDR3 region is CASSLRDSPYEQYF. Filled out from reference TRBV7-9 and TRBJ2-7, the complete variable domain reads DTGVSQNPRHKITKRGQNVTFRCDPISEHNRLYWYRQTLGQGPEFLTYFQNEAQLEKSRLLSDRFSAERPKGSFSTLEIQRTEQGDSAMYLCASSLRDSPYEQYFGPGTRLTVT.

The chain recombines TRBV4-3 with TRBJ2-5; TCRdb proposes TRBD1, but this gene call is untestable without DNA. Germline-derived CDR1 and CDR2 are LGHNA and YSLEER. The CDR3 is 18 amino acids. CDR3 loop: CASSQDPNTRQGVETQYF.

The V and J genes are TRBV29-1 and TRBJ2-1; the TRBD2 assignment by TCRdb is unverifiable without DNA. Germline loops: CDR1 SQVTM, CDR2 ANQGSEA. The CDR3 runs 17 residues. CDR3 residues: CSSRGVLAGGPNNEQFF.